This T cell receptor beta chain is from a study of T-cell reconstitution after alpha-beta-depleted transplantation in children. Construction of the TCRbeta library involved unique molecular identifiers. A single record per CDR3 protein comes from TCRdb applying MiXCR to the PCR reads. The sample contains some 590,000 distinct CDR3 sequences, over 9.5% of which appear only once. This clonotype was seen many times. With V trimmed by 5 bases and J by 0 bases, 3 bases remained unmatched. Germline CDR1 SGHTA, CDR2 FQGNSA. The CDR3 contains 15 residues. J is TRBJ2-3 and V is TRBV7-2, with TRBD2 matching 9 bases. This receptor was identified in a human donor who donated a stem cell graft to a child with acute myeloid leukemia. Material: PBMCs from the stem cell graft donor, obtained from the stem cell graft. The CDR3 reads CASSALAGSTDTQYF. The CDR3 DNA reads TGTGCCAGCAGCGCTCTAGCGGGGAGCACAGATACGCAGTATTTT.